These 11 T cell receptor beta chains were all obtained from the same sample, sequenced in a study of somatic mutations in cytotoxic T cells in rheumatoid arthritis. The method was immunoSEQ multiplex PCR; TCRdb's version includes in-frame clones alone and lacks a portion of them. The top ten clones hold 9.5% to 10% of a sample with approximately 24,000 clones, just under 75% of them seen once. What was sequenced was CD8+ T cells sorted from blood. The receptors stem from a woman between 18 and 29 years old in good health.

The genes are TRBV10-2 and TRBJ2-1; TRBD2 agrees at 8 bases. This CDR3 comprises 14 residues. Germline values: CDR1 WSHSY, CDR2 SAAADI. With 8 bases clipped from V and 4 bases from J, the junction kept 7 bases outside the gene matches. Here the CDR3 reads CASQWRGVYNEQFF. DNA for the CDR3: TGCGCCAGCCAGTGGCGGGGGGTTTACAATGAGCAGTTCTTC.

The genes are TRBV6-6 and TRBJ2-1; a possible D gene is TRBD2 (6 bases). CDR1 is MNHNY and CDR2 is SVGAGI in the germline V gene (reference sequence). V gave up 6 bases and J gave up 0 bases, with 12 bases separating them. The CDR3 is made up of 15 amino acids. The CDR3 region has the DNA TGTGCCAGCAGCTCCGGGACTCCCTCCTACAATGAGCAGTTCTTC. This gives the protein CASSSGTPSYNEQFF.

This chain connects TRBV10-3 to TRBJ2-3; 10 nucleotides agree with TRBD2. Trimming at V came to 2 bases and at J to 8 bases, leaving 10 bases not matched to a gene. Per germline, CDR1 ENHRY and CDR2 SYGVKD. This CDR3 spans 16 amino acids. This chain's CDR3 is CAISEPSGGALGTQYF. For the CDR3, the DNA is TGTGCCATCAGTGAGCCCAGCGGGGGGGCTTTGGGTACGCAGTATTTT.

Only a few counts were recorded for this clone. This chain links TRBV14 with TRBJ2-1, with D unclear. Looked up from germline, CDR1 is SGHDN and CDR2 is FVKESK. V shed 0 bases and J shed 0 bases, with 9 bases lying between them. The CDR3 is made up of 16 amino acids. The CDR3 reads CASSQEVGSSYNEQFF. In DNA, the CDR3 is TGTGCCAGCAGCCAAGAAGTCGGGTCCTCCTACAATGAGCAGTTCTTC.

J is TRBJ2-5 and V is TRBV19, with a possible D match to TRBD2 (6 bases). V gave up 4 bases and J gave up 9 bases, with 15 bases separating them. CDR3 length equals 13 residues. Germline V gene lookup returns CDR1 LNHDA and CDR2 SQIVND (reference sequence). In DNA, the CDR3 is TGTGCCAGTAGTACGGGGACTGCCAAGGCCCAGTACTTC. It specifies CASSTGTAKAQYF.

The V gene is TRBV28, the J gene TRBJ2-5, with TRBD1 matching over 9 bases. Germline V gives CDR1 MDHEN, CDR2 SYDVKM. V was clipped by 4 bases and J by 6 bases; unmatched bases: 18. The CDR3 totals 18 residues. The CDR3 loop is CASSSPYFDRGGGQTQYF. CDR3 nucleotides: TGTGCCAGCAGTTCCCCCTATTTTGACAGGGGGGGCGGGCAGACCCAGTACTTC. Full variable domain (outside the CDR3, taken from reference TRBV28 and TRBJ2-5): DVKVTQSSRYLVKRTGEKVFLECVQDMDHENMFWYRQDPGLGLRLIYFSYDVKMKEKGDIPEGYSVSREKKERFSLILESASTNQTSMYLCASSSPYFDRGGGQTQYFGPGTRLLVL.

This chain links TRBV12-2 with TRBJ1-3; whether TRBD1, the table's D call, matches the DNA was not checked. TRBV12-2 counts as a pseudogene. This CDR3 has 16 residues. CDR3 DNA sequence: TGTGCAAGTCGCTCCACAGGGGACGACTCTGGAAACACCATATATTTT. Its translation: CASRSTGDDSGNTIYF.

This clone was seen only a few times. This rearrangement joins TRBV7-9 to TRBJ2-7; no clear D. With 1 base removed from V and 7 bases from J, the gap between germline ends came to 8 bases. The CDR3 runs to 12 residues. The germline V gene encodes CDR1 SEHNR and CDR2 FQNEAQ (reference sequence). CDR3 in DNA: TGTGCCAGCAGCTTAGAGGGCTGGGAGCAGTACTTC. As protein: CASSLEGWEQYF.

This chain uses TRBV7-3 with TRBJ1-1; no definite D call. The CDR3 extends over 14 amino acids. Germline CDR1 SGHTA, CDR2 FQGTGA. V was trimmed by 2 bases and J by 1 base, leaving 8 bases between them. The CDR3 spells CASSLGVGNTEAFF. For the CDR3, the DNA is TGTGCCAGCAGCTTAGGTGTAGGGAACACTGAAGCTTTCTTT.

This clone came up once. The rearrangement joins TRBV27 to TRBJ2-1; perhaps TRBD1 as D (6 bases). CDR3 length: 14 residues. Trimming pared 5 bases from V and 5 bases from J, leaving 13 bases between. The germline V gene encodes CDR1 MNHEY and CDR2 SMNVEV (reference sequence). CDR3 sequence: CASSPGVWDNEQFF. The CDR3 DNA reads as TGTGCCAGCAGTCCAGGGGTGTGGGACAATGAGCAGTTCTTC.

The V and J genes are TRBV28 and TRBJ1-1; D remains ambiguous. The V gene lost 7 bases and the J gene lost 1 base, with 22 bases spanning the gap. Germline loops: CDR1 MDHEN, CDR2 SYDVKM. The CDR3 length is 17 residues. The CDR3 here is CASTLGRVGASNTEAFF. DNA for the CDR3: TGTGCCAGCACCCTAGGAAGGGTGGGAGCCTCGAACACTGAAGCTTTCTTT.